This TCR beta chain was identified in a study of OX40 agonist ivuxolimab in advanced cancers. Looking at the study overall: The group had a mean age of roughly 65 years, ranged from roughly 23 to 85, and was 80% to 85% male.

This clone came up once. Its target is unknown. CDR3 length: 15 amino acids. Per the germline V gene, CDR1 is MGHDK and CDR2 is SYGVNS. J lost 7 bases, V lost 5 bases, and 14 bases had no gene match. Assay: immunoSEQ multiplex PCR; the TCRdb copy retains only in-frame clones and omits some. The data show some 70,000 clones, about 86% seen once. Study-wide results and caveats: The average count of expanded clones was higher among CD8+ T cells than among CD4+.

The sequence was obtained from an adult with an advanced solid tumor such as melanoma, head and neck, liver or kidney cancer. Sequences were derived from CD4+ or CD8+ T cells sorted from blood, sampled in a trial of the OX40 agonist ivuxolimab. The chain carries TRBV25-1 and TRBJ2-7; TRBD2 aligns across 7 bases. CDR3 sequence reads: CASSPRLADTGEQYF. DNA of the CDR3: TGTGCCAGCAGTCCTCGGCTAGCGGATACGGGGGAGCAGTACTTC.